This T cell receptor (beta chain) was sequenced in a study of OX40 agonist ivuxolimab in advanced cancers. Study context: Aged 23 to 79 with a mean of approximately 60 years, they were approximately 80% male. Findings and limits, study-wide: Mean expanded clone counts were higher in CD8+ than CD4+ T cells. Certain nonresponders likewise exhibited a low normalized T-cell clonal expansion.

Autoimmune disease history or systemic immunosuppression meant exclusion. The repertoire was sequenced with immunoSEQ multiplex PCR; TCRdb's copy has only in-frame clones and lacks some. The data show some 83,000 clones, approximately 90% seen once. Trimming shortened V by 5 bases and J by 5 bases, and 6 bases separated the two germline ends. The CDR3 runs 11 residues. CDR1 is MNHNS and CDR2 is SASEGT in the germline V gene. As to this clone: Antigen: not known.

The chain has TRBV6-1 and TRBJ2-5; D not certain. Sequencing used CD4+ or CD8+ T cells sorted from blood, obtained in a trial of the OX40 agonist ivuxolimab. The sequence derives from an adult with an advanced solid tumor such as melanoma, head and neck, liver or kidney cancer. CDR3 DNA: TGTGCCAGCAGTTTAGGCGAGACCCAGTACTTC. Translation gives CASSLGETQYF.